Following are 12 T cell receptor beta chains from one sample sequenced in a study of blood T cell repertoires in COVID-19. Some clones are missing from TCRdb's copy, which holds only in-frame ones; the method was immunoSEQ multiplex PCR. The profile shows fewer than 150,000 clones, 88% of them singletons. The sample consisted of peripheral blood. Receptors were obtained from a woman aged 70 to 79 who had recovered from COVID-19.

The V gene is TRBV15, the J gene TRBJ1-1; no firm D call. Trimming pared 4 bases from V and 1 base from J, leaving 13 bases between. The CDR3 has 15 residues. Germline V gene lookup returns CDR1 LNHNV and CDR2 YYDKDF (reference sequence). The DNA for the CDR3 is TGTGCCACCAGCACCTACAGCCTCGAGAACACTGAAGCTTTCTTT. As protein: CATSTYSLENTEAFF.

This clone came up a few times. This chain uses TRBV6-5 with TRBJ2-1; perhaps TRBD1 as D (6 bases). Germline V gene sequence: CDR1 MNHEY, CDR2 SVGAGI. V shed 4 bases and J shed 3 bases, with 13 bases lying between them. CDR3 length: 15 amino acids. This chain's CDR3 is CASSFQDRIYNEQFF. In nucleotides, the CDR3 is TGTGCCAGCAGTTTTCAAGACAGGATCTACAATGAGCAGTTCTTC.

This clone came up once. The chain employs TRBV10-3 and TRBJ1-2, with TRBD1 as a possible D gene (5 bases). V was cut by 7 bases and J by 4 bases, with 16 bases left in between. Germline-derived CDR1 and CDR2 are ENHRY and SYGVKD. The CDR3 covers 14 residues. The CDR3 loop reads CAITKTAFTYGYTF. The CDR3 DNA reads TGTGCCATCACTAAGACAGCCTTCACCTATGGCTACACCTTC.

This sequence joins TRBV5-4 and TRBJ2-7; the D gene is possibly TRBD2 (7 bases). Trimming left V 6 bases short and J 3 bases short, with 16 bases between. The CDR3 has 14 residues. Germline V gene sequence: CDR1 SGHNT, CDR2 YYREEE (reference sequence). For the CDR3, the DNA is TGTGCCAGCACCCGGGGGCTAGCGGACTACGAGCAGTACTTC. Protein: CASTRGLADYEQYF. Full variable domain (missing parts from reference TRBV5-4 and TRBJ2-7): ETGVTQSPTHLIKTRGQQVTLRCSSQSGHNTVSWYQQALGQGPQFIFQYYREEENGRGNFPPRFSGLQFPNYSSELNVNALELDDSALYLCASTRGLADYEQYFGPGTRLTVT.

The chain employs TRBV5-4 and TRBJ2-1; 8 nucleotides line up with TRBD2. This CDR3 comprises 15 residues. The V gene's germline CDR1 is SGHNT and CDR2 YYREEE (reference sequence). Germline trimming cut 4 bases from V and 5 bases from J; bases unmatched to any gene: 8. This CDR3 is CASSRRGGTNNEQFF. CDR3 nucleotide sequence: TGTGCCAGCAGCCGCCGGGGGGGGACTAACAATGAGCAGTTCTTC.

The chain employs TRBV28 and TRBJ2-1; 7 bases map to TRBD2. The CDR3 loop spans 16 amino acids. Germline-derived CDR1 and CDR2 are MDHEN and SYDVKM. V was pared by 6 bases and J by 1 base, with 9 bases of the junction left unmatched. The CDR3 protein is CASSVFAGESYNEQFF. The CDR3 DNA sequence: TGTGCCAGCAGCGTTTTTGCGGGAGAATCCTACAATGAGCAGTTCTTC.

The chain recombines TRBV7-9 with TRBJ2-7, with 7 bases that match TRBD1. Trimming cost V 3 bases and J 4 bases; bases outside gene matches: 6. The CDR3 extends over 14 amino acids. Germline CDR1 reads SEHNR; CDR2 reads FQNEAQ (reference sequence). The CDR3 here is CASSFEGQLYEQYF. The CDR3 DNA follows: TGTGCCAGCAGCTTCGAGGGACAGTTATACGAGCAGTACTTC.

This rearrangement joins TRBV30 to TRBJ1-5, with D possibly TRBD1 on 6 matching bases. V was pared by 0 bases and J by 7 bases, with 13 bases between. This CDR3 contains 14 residues. Germline lookup yields CDR1 GTSNPN and CDR2 SVGIG (reference sequence). The CDR3 here is CAWSVPQGTQPQHF. The CDR3 DNA sequence: TGTGCCTGGAGTGTACCTCAGGGGACCCAGCCCCAGCATTTT.

The rearrangement uses TRBV12-3 or TRBV12-4 and TRBJ2-5, with D unclear. The CDR3 length is 13 residues. V shed 4 bases and J shed 1 base, with 7 bases lying between them. In DNA, the CDR3 is TGTGCCAGCAGTTCCCGGGTCCAAGAGACCCAGTACTTC. Translation: CASSSRVQETQYF.

This sequence joins TRBV30 and TRBJ2-1, with D perhaps matching TRBD1 (5 bases). Germline V gene data show CDR1 as GTSNPN and CDR2 as SVGIG (reference sequence). There are 12 residues in the CDR3. The ends were cut back, 2 bases at V and 7 bases at J, with 9 bases in the middle. CDR3 loop: CAWSQGPNEQFF. The CDR3 DNA sequence: TGTGCCTGGAGTCAGGGTCCGAATGAGCAGTTCTTC.

The chain links TRBV19 to TRBJ2-1; TRBD1 matches at 7 bases. Trimming cost V 5 bases and J 0 bases; bases outside gene matches: 7. The CDR3 extends over 16 amino acids. Per the germline V gene, CDR1 is LNHDA and CDR2 is SQIVND (reference sequence). DNA for the CDR3: TGTGCCAGTAGTCACACAGGGGTTAGCTCCTACAATGAGCAGTTCTTC. This gives the protein CASSHTGVSSYNEQFF.

The J gene is TRBJ2-2, the V gene TRBV20-1; TRBD2 might be the D (5 bases). CDR3 length equals 11 residues. CDR1 is DFQATT and CDR2 is SNEGSKA in the germline V gene (reference sequence). With 6 bases removed from V and 5 bases from J, the gap between germline ends came to 7 bases. In DNA form, the CDR3 reads TGCAGTGCGGGAGCAACCGGGGAGCTGTTTTTT. This gives the protein CSAGATGELFF.